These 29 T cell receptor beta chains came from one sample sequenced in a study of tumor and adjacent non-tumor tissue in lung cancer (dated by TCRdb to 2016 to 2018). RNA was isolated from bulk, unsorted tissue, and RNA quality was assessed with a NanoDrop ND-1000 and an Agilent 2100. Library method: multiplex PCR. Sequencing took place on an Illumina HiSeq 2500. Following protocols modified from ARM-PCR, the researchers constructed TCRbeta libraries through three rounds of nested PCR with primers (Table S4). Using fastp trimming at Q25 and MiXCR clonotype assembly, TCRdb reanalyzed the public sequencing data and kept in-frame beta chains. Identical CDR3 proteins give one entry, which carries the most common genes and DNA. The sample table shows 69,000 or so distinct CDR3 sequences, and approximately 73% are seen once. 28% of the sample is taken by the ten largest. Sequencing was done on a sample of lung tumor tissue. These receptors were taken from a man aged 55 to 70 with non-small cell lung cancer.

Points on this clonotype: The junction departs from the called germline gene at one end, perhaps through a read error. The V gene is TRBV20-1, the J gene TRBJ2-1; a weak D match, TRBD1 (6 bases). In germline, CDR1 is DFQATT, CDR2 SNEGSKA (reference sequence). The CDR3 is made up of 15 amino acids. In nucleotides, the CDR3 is TGCAGTGTTAGAGATTCAACAGGGCTGTTAAATGAGCAGTTCTTC. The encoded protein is CSVRDSTGLLNEQFF.

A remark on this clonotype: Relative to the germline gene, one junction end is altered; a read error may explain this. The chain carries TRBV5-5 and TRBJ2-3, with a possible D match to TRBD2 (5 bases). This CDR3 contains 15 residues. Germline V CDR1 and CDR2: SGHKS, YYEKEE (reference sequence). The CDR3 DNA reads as TGTGCCAGCAGCCGGTGGGAAGAGCGGCCAGATACGCAACATTTT. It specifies CASSRWEERPDTQHF.

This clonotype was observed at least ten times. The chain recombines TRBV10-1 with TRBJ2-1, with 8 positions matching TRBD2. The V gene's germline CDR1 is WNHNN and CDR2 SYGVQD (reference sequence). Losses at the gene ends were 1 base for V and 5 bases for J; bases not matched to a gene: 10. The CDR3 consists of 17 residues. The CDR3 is CASSEYWGAGANNEQFF. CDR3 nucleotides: TGCGCCAGCAGTGAGTATTGGGGAGCGGGAGCGAACAATGAGCAGTTCTTC.

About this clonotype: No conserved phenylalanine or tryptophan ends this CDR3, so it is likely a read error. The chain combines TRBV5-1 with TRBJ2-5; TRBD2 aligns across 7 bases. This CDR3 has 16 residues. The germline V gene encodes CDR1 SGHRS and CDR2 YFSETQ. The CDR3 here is CASILASGTRGETQYL. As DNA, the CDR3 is TGCGCCAGCATCTTGGCTAGCGGCACTCGGGGAGAGACCCAGTACCTC.

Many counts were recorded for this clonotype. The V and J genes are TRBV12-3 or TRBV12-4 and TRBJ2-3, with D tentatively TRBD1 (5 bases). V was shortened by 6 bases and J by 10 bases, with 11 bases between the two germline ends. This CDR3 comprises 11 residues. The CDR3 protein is CASSAGFAQYF. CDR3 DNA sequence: TGTGCCAGCAGCGCAGGGTTTGCGCAGTATTTT.

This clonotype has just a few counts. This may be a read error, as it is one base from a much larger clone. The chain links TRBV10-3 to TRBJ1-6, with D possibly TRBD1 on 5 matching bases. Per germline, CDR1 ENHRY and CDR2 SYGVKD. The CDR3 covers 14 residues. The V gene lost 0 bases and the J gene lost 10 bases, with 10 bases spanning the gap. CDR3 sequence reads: CAISESRGESPLHF. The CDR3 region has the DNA TGTGCCATCAGTGAGTCCCGGGGGGAGTCACCCCTCCACTTT.

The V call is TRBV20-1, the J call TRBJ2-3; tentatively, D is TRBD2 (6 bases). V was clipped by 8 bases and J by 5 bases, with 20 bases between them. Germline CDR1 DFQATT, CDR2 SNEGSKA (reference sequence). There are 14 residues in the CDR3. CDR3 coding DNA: TGCAGTACAGACGGGAGTATGGGCATAGATACGCAGTATTTT. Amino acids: CSTDGSMGIDTQYF.

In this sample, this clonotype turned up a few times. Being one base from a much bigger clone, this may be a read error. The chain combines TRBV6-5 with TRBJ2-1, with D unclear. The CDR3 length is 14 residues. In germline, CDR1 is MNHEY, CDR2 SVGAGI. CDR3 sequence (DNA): TGTGCCAGCAGGCGATCCAACTTAGACAATGAGCAGTCCTTC. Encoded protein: CASRRSNLDNEQSF.

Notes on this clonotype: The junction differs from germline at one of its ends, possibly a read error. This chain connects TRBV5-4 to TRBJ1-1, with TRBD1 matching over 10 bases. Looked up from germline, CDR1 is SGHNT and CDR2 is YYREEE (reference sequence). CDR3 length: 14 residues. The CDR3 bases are TGTGCTAGCAGCTGGGGACAGGGGAACAATGAAGCTTTCTTT. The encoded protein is CASSWGQGNNEAFF.

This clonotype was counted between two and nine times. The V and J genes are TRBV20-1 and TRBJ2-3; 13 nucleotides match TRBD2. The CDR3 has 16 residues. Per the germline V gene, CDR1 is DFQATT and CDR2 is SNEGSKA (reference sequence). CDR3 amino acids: CNTRDGTSGVTDTQYF. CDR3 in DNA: TGCAATACTAGAGATGGGACTAGCGGGGTCACAGATACGCAGTATTTT.

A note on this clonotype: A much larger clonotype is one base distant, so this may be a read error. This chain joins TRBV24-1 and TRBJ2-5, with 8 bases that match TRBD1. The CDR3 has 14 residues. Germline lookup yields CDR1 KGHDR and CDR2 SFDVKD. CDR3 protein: CATSGRQGQEAQYF. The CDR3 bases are TGTGCCACCAGTGGAAGACAGGGGCAAGAGGCCCAGTACTTC.

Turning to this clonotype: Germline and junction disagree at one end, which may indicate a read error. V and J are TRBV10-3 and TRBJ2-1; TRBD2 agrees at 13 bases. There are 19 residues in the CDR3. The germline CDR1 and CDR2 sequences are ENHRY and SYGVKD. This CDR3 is CVISDEGTSGIESCNEQFF. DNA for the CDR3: TGTGTCATCAGTGATGAGGGGACTAGCGGGATAGAATCCTGCAATGAGCAGTTCTTC.

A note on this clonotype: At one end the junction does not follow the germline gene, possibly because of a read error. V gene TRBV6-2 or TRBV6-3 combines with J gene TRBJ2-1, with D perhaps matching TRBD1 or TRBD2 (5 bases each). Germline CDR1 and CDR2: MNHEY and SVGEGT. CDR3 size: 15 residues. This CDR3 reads CASRAGTESYNKQFF. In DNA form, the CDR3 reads TGTGCCAGCAGGGCCGGGACGGAATCCTACAATAAGCAGTTCTTC.

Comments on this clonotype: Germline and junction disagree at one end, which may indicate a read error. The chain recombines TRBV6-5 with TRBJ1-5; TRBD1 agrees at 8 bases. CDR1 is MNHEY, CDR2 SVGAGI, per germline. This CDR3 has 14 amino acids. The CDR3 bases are TGTGCCGGCAGTTCATCAGGGGGCTCTCAGCCTCAGCATTTT. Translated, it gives CAGSSSGGSQPQHF.

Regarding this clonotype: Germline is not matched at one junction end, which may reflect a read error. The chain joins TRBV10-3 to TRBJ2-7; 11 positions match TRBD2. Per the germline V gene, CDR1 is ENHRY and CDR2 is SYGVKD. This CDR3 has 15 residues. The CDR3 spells CDISETSGRRHEQYF. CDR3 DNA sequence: TGTGACATCAGCGAAACTAGCGGGAGAAGGCACGAGCAGTACTTC.

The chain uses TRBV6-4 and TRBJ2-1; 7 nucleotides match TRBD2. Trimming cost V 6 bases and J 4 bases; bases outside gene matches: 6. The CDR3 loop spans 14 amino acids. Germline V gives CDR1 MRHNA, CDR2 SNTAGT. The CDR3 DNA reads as TGTGCCAGCAGCCATATCGGGGGGTACAATGAGCAGTTCTTC. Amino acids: CASSHIGGYNEQFF.

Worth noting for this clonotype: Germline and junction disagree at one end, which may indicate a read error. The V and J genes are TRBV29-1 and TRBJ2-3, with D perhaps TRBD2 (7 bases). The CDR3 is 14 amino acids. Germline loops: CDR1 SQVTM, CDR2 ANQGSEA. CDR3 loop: CNVEGVRGLDTQYF. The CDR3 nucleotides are TGCAACGTTGAAGGGGTGCGGGGGCTAGATACGCAGTATTTT.

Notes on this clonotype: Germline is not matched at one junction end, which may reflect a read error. CDR3 coding DNA: TGTGCCAGCAGTTACTCGAGTCTCTCTGAGGCTTTCTTT. The encoded protein is CASSYSSLSEAFF. This sequence joins TRBV6-6 and TRBJ1-1; D gene ambiguous. The CDR3 sequence is 13 residues long. Germline CDR1 MNHNY, CDR2 SVGAGI (reference sequence).

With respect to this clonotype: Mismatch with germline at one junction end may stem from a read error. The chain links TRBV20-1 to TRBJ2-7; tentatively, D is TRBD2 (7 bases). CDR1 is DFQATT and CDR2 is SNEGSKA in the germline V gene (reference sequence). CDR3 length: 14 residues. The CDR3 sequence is CGAKKGGGSYEQYF. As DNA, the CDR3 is TGCGGTGCTAAAAAGGGGGGGGGCTCCTACGAGCAGTACTTC.

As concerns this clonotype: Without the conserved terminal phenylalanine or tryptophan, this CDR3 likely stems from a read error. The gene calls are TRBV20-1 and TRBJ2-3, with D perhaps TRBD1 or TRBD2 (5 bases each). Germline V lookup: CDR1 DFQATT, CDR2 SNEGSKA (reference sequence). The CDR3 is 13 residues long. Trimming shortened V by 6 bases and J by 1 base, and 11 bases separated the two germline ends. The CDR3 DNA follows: TGCAGTGCCCCGGGGCCCCGCACAGATACGCAGTATTAT. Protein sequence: CSAPGPRTDTQYY.

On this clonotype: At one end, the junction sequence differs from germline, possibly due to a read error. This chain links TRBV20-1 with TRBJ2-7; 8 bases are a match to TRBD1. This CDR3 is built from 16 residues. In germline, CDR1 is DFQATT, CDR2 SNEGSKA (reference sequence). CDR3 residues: CSATSLCDRGWDEQYF. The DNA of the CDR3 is TGCAGTGCTACCTCGCTTTGTGACAGGGGTTGGGACGAGCAATACTTC.

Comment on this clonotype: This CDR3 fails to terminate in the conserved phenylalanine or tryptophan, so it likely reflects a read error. The CDR3 sequence: CASRYGRGSDEQFY. The CDR3 coding sequence is TGTGCCAGCAGATACGGCCGGGGGTCTGATGAGCAGTTCTAC. The rearrangement uses TRBV6-5 and TRBJ2-1, with a possible D match to TRBD2 (6 bases). Trimming left V 6 bases short and J 8 bases short, with 17 bases between. Germline assignment: CDR1 MNHEY and CDR2 SVGAGI. This CDR3 has 14 residues.

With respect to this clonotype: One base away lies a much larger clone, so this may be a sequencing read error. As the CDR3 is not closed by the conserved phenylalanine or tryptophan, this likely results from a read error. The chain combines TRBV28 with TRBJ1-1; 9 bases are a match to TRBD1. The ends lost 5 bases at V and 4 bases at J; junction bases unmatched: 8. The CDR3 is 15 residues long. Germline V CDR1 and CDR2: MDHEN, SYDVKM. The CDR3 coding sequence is TGTGCCAGCAGTCTCCCAGGACAGGGGTCCACTGAAGCTTTCTCT. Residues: CASSLPGQGSTEAFS.

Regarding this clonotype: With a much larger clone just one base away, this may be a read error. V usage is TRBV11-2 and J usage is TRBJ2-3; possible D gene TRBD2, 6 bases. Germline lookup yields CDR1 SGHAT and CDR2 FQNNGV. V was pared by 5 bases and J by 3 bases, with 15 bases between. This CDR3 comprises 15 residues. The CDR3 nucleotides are TGTGCCAGCAGCCATGCGACTAGTCAAACAGATACGCAGTATTTT. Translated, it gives CASSHATSQTDTQYF.

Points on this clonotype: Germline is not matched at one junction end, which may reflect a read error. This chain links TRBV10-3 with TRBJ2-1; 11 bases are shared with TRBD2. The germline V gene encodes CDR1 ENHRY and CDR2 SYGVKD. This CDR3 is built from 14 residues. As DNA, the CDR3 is TGTGCCACCATACTAGCGGGAGATTTCGGTGAGCAATTCTTC. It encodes CATILAGDFGEQFF.

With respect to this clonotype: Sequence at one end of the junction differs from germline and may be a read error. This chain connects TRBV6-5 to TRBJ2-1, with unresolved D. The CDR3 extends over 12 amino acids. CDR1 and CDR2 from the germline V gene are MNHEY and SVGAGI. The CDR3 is CDSRRAYNEQFF. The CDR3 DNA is TGTGACAGCAGAAGAGCTTACAATGAGCAGTTCTTC.

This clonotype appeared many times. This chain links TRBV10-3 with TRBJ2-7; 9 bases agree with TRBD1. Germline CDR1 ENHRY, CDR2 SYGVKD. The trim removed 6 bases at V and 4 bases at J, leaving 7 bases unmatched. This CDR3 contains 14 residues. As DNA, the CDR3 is TGTGCCATCAGGAGCCCGGACAGGGGATACGAGCAGTACTTC. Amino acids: CAIRSPDRGYEQYF.

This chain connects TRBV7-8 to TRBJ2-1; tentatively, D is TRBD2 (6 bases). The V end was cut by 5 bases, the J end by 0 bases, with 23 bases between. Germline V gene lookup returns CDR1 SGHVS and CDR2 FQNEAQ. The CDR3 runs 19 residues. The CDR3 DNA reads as TGTGCCAGCAGCCCCCGGGTAGCGGACTCGGGGAGCTCCTACAATGAGCAGTTCTTC. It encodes CASSPRVADSGSSYNEQFF.

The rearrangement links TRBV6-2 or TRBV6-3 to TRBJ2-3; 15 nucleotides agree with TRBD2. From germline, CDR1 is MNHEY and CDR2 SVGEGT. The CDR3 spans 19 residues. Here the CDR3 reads CNSSYQPGLAGGYTDTQYF. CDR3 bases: TGTAACAGCAGTTACCAGCCGGGACTAGCGGGGGGATACACAGATACGCAGTATTTT.